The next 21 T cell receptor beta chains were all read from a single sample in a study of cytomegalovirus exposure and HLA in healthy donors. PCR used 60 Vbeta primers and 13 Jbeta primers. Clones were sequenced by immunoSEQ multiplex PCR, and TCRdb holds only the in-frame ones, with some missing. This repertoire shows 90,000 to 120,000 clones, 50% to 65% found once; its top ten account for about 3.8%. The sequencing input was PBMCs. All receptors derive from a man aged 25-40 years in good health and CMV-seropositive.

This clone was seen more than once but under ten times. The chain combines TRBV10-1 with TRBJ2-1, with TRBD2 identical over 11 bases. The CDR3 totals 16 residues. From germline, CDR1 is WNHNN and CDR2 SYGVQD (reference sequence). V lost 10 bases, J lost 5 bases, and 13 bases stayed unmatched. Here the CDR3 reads CATQRTSGGLNNEQFF. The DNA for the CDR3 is TGCGCCACCCAGAGAACTAGCGGGGGCCTTAACAATGAGCAGTTCTTC.

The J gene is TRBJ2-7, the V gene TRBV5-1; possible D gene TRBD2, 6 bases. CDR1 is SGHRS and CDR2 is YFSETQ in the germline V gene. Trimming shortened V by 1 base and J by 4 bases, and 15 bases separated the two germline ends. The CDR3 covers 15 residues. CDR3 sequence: CASSLMRGLLYEQYF. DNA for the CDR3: TGCGCCAGCAGCTTGATGAGGGGACTCCTATACGAGCAGTACTTC.

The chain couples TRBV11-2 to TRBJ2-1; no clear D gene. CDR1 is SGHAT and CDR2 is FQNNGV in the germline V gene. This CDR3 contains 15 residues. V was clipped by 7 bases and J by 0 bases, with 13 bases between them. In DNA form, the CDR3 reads TGTGCCAGCACCCCAAGCTTCGGCTCCTACAATGAGCAGTTCTTC. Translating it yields CASTPSFGSYNEQFF.

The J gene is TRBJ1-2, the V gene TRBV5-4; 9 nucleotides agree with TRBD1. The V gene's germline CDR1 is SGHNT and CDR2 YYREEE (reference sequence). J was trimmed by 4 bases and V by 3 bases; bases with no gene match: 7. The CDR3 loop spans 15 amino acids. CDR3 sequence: CASSSYEQGAYGYTF. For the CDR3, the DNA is TGTGCCAGCAGCTCGTATGAACAGGGGGCCTATGGCTACACCTTC.

The chain's CDR3 is CASSQEGLQPQHF. CDR3 in DNA: TGTGCCAGCAGCCAAGAGGGACTCCAGCCCCAGCATTTT. The V call is TRBV4-2, the J call TRBJ1-5; possible D gene TRBD1, 5 bases. Between the trimmed V and J ends, which lost 0 bases and 7 bases, there was a span of 7 bases. The CDR3 contains 13 residues. Per germline, CDR1 LGHNA and CDR2 YNFKEQ.

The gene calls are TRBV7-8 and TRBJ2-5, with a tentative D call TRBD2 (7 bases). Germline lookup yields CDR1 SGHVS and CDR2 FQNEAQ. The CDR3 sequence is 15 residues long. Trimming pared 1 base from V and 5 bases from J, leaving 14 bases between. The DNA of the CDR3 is TGTGCCAGCAGCTTAGTGGGGGGGCTCTTGGAGACCCAGTACTTC. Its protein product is CASSLVGGLLETQYF.

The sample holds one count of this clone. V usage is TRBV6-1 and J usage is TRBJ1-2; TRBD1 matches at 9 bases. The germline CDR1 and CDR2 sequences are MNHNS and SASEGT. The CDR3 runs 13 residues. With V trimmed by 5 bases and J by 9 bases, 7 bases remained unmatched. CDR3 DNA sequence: TGTGCCAGCAGTAGGGACAGGGACTTGAGCTACACCTTC. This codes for CASSRDRDLSYTF.

The CDR3 region is CASSLLGRGGYEQYF. The CDR3 bases are TGCGCCAGCAGCCTTCTAGGGCGGGGGGGCTACGAGCAGTACTTC. V and J are TRBV4-1 and TRBJ2-7; 9 nucleotides line up with TRBD2. The CDR3 has 15 residues. Germline CDR1 is MGHRA and CDR2 is YSYEKL. Unmatched junction bases numbered 7, after V lost 4 bases and J lost 3 bases.

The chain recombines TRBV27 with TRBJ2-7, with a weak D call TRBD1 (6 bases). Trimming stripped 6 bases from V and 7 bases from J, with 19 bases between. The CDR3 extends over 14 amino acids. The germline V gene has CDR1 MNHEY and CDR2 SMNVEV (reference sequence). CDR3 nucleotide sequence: TGTGCCAGCAGAAGCAGGGACACCATACTTGAGCAGTACTTC. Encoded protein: CASRSRDTILEQYF.

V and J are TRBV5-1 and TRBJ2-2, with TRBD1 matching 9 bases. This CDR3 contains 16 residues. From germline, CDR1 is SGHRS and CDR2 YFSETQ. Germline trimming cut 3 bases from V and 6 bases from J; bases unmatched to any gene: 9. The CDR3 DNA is TGCGCCAGCAGCTCACATGCCGGGACAGGGTCCGGGGAGCTGTTTTTT. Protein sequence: CASSSHAGTGSGELFF. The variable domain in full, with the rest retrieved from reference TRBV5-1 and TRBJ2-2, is KAGVTQTPRYLIKTRGQQVTLSCSPISGHRSVSWYQQTPGQGLQFLFEYFSETQRNKGNFPGRFSGRQFSNSRSEMNVSTLELGDSALYLCASSSHAGTGSGELFFGEGSRLTVL.

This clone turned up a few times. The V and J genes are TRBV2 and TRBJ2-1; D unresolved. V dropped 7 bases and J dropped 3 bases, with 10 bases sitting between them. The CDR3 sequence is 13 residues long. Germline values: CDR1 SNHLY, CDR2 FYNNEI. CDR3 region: CASTPRFYNEQFF. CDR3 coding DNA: TGTGCCAGCACTCCCAGGTTCTACAATGAGCAGTTCTTC.

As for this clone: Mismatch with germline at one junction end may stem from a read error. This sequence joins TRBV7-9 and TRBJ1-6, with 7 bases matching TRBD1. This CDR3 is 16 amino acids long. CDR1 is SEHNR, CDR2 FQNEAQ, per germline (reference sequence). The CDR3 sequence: CASRLRTGTENSPLYF. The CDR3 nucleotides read TGTGCCAGCAGGCTTAGAACGGGGACAGAGAATTCACCCCTCTACTTT.

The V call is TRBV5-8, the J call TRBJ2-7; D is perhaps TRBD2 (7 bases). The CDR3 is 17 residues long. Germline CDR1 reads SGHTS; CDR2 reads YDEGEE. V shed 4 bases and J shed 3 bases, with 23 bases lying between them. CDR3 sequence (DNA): TGTGCCAGCAGCCTGATGGAGGGGGAGGGCAGGGACTACGAGCAGTACTTC. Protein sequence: CASSLMEGEGRDYEQYF.

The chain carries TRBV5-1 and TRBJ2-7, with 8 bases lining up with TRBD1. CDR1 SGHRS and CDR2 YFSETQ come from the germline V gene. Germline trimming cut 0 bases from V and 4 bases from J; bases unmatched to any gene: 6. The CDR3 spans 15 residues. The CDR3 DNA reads TGCGCCAGCAGCTTGGGGGCAGGGGGCAGGTACGAGCAGTACTTC. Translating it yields CASSLGAGGRYEQYF.

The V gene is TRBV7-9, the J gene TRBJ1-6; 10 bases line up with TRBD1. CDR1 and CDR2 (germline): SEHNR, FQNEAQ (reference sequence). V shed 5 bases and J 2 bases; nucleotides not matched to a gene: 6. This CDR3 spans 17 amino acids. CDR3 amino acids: CASSMGQGSTYNSPLHF. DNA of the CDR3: TGTGCCAGCAGCATGGGACAGGGGTCAACCTATAATTCACCCCTCCACTTT. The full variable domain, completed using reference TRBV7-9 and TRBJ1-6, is DTGVSQNPRHKITKRGQNVTFRCDPISEHNRLYWYRQTLGQGPEFLTYFQNEAQLEKSRLLSDRFSAERPKGSFSTLEIQRTEQGDSAMYLCASSMGQGSTYNSPLHFGNGTRLTVT.

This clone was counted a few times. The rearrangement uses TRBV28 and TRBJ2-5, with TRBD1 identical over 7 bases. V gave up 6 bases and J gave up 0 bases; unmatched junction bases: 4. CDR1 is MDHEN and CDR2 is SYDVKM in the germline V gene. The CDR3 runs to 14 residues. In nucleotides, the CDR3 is TGTGCCAGCAGCCCCGGGACAGACCAAGAGACCCAGTACTTC. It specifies CASSPGTDQETQYF.

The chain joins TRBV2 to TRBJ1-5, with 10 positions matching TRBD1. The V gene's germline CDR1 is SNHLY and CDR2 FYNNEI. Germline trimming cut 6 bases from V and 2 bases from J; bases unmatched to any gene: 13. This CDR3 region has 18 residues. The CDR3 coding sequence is TGTGCCAGCAGCCCTGCCGGGACAGGGGTGGGGGGCAATCAGCCCCAGCATTTT. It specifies CASSPAGTGVGGNQPQHF.

The CDR3 DNA sequence: TGTGCCAGCAGGTGGTCGCGGAACACCTACGAGCAGTACTTC. Its protein is CASRWSRNTYEQYF. The V call is TRBV27, the J call TRBJ2-7; no reliable D call. The V gene's germline CDR1 is MNHEY and CDR2 SMNVEV (reference sequence). V was shortened by 6 bases and J by 2 bases, with 14 bases between the two germline ends. The CDR3 loop spans 14 amino acids.

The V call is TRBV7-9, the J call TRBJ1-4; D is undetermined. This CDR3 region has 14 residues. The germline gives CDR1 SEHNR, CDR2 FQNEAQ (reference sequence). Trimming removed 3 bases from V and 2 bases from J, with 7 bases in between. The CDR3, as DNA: TGTGCCAGCAGCTTTGGTCAGACTAATGAAAAACTGTTTTTT. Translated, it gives CASSFGQTNEKLFF.

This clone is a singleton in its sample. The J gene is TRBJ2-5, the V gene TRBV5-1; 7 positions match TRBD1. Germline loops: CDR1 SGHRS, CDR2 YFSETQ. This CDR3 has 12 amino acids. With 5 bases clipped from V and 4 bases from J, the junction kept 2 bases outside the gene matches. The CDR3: CASSRDRETQYF. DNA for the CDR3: TGCGCCAGCAGTCGGGACAGAGAGACCCAGTACTTC.

CDR3 bases: TGCGCCAGCAGCTTACGGACAGGAGCTAACTATGGCTACACCTTC. Protein product: CASSLRTGANYGYTF. The rearrangement joins TRBV5-1 to TRBJ1-2, with 7 bases identical to TRBD1. Trimming at V came to 2 bases and at J to 0 bases, leaving 4 bases not matched to a gene. Germline V gene sequence: CDR1 SGHRS, CDR2 YFSETQ. CDR3 length: 15 amino acids.